This paragraph reports one T cell receptor beta chain. This sample was included in a study of T cells in Graves' hyperthyroidism and ophthalmopathy. Any patient presenting with uncontrolled infection, other autoimmune disease, pregnancy or lactation was left out. For the diagnoses, clinical symptoms, serum thyroxine and TRAb, thyroid ultrasound and orbital computed tomography were used. Researchers took RNA transcripts and amplified the TCR beta CDR3 regions from them. First-round RT-PCR targeting the TCR CDR3 was performed with the HTBI primer set. TCRdb processed the multiplex PCR reads anew with MiXCR; each CDR3 protein has one entry. The data hold 600,000 to 650,000 distinct CDR3 sequences, with about 20% observed a single time. Germline V gene sequence: CDR1 SNHLY, CDR2 FYNNEI. The germline V and J ends were trimmed by 1 base and 9 bases, with 13 bases remaining between them. The CDR3 totals 14 residues.

The clonotype comes from a man younger than 45 with Graves' ophthalmopathy. The chain joins TRBV2 to TRBJ2-1; D gene ambiguous. The specimen was blood. DNA of the CDR3: TGTGCCAGCAGTGAAGAGCCTCCCGGTGGTGAGCAGTTCTTC. It yields the protein CASSEEPPGGEQFF.